Detailed here is one T cell receptor (beta chain). Assay: immunoSEQ multiplex PCR; the TCRdb copy retains only in-frame clones and omits some. Of more than 200,000 clones detected, approximately 88% appear once; the ten largest clones hold roughly 6.7%. Germline V gives CDR1 MGHRA, CDR2 YSYEKL. V was pared by 0 bases and J by 0 bases, with 10 bases of the junction left unmatched. The CDR3 has 18 amino acids. This sample stems from a study of blood T cell repertoires in COVID-19. The J gene is TRBJ2-7, the V gene TRBV4-1, with 8 nucleotides matching TRBD2. This sequence was found in a woman aged 25 to 39 with COVID-19, enrolled during active disease. Sequenced sample: peripheral blood. DNA for the CDR3: TGCGCCAGCAGCCAAGATCCCCCACTAGCGGACCGCTCCTACGAGCAGTACTTC. Translating it yields CASSQDPPLADRSYEQYF.